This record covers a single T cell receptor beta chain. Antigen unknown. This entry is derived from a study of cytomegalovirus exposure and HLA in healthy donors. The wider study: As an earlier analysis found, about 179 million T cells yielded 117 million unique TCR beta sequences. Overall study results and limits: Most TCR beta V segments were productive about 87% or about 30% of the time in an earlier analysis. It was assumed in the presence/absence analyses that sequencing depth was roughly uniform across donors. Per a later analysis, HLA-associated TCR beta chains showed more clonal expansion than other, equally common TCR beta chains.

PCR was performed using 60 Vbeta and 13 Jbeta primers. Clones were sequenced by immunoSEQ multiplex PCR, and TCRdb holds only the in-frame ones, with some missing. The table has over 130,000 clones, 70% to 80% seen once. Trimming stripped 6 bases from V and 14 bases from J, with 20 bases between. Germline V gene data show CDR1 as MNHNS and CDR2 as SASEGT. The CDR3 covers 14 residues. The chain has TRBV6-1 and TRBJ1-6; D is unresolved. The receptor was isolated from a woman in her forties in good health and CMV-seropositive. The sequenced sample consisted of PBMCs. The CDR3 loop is CASRTPGTDSSLHF. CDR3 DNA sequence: TGTGCCAGCAGGACCCCCGGTACCGACTCATCCCTCCACTTT.